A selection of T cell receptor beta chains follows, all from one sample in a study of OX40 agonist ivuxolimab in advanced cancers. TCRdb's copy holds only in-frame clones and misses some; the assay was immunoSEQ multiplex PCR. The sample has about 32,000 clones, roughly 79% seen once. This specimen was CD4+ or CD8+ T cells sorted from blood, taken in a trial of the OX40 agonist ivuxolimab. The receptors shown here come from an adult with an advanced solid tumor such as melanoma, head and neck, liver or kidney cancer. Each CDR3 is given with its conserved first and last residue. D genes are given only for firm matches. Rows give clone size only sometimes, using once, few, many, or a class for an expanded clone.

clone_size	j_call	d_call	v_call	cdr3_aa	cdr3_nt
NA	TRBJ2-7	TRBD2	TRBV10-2	CASSAGTSGSGGRYEQYF	TGCGCCAGCAGCGCCGGGACTAGCGGGAGTGGGGGCCGATACGAGCAGTACTTC
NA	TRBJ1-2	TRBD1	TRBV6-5	CASRIQGSNYGYTF	TGTGCCAGCAGAATACAGGGGTCTAACTATGGCTACACCTTC
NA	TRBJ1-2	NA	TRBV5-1	CASSLDTGPHGYTF	TGCGCCAGCAGCTTAGATACAGGGCCCCATGGCTACACCTTC
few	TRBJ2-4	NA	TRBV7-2	CASSLNRLKNIQYF	TGTGCCAGCAGCTTAAACCGCCTCAAAAACATTCAGTACTTC
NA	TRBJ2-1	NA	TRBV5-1	CASSGKGISSYNEQFF	TGCGCCAGCAGCGGAAAGGGGATAAGCTCCTACAATGAGCAGTTCTTC
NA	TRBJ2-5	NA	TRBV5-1	CASSLVPSQETQYF	TGCGCCAGCAGCTTGGTACCCAGCCAAGAGACCCAGTACTTC
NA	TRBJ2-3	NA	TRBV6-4	CASSGGGFTDTQYF	TGTGCCAGCAGTGGTGGAGGATTCACAGATACGCAGTATTTT
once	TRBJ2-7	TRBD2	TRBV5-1	CASSRQGPSGRVSNEQYF	TGCGCCAGCAGCCGACAGGGTCCTAGCGGGAGAGTTTCGAACGAGCAGTACTTC
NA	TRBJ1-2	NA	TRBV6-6	CASSYRARVSDGYTF	TGTGCCAGCAGTTACAGGGCCAGGGTATCTGACGGCTACACCTTC
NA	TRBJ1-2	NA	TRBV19	CASSPLREVYGYTF	TGTGCCAGTAGTCCTTTGCGGGAGGTCTATGGCTACACCTTC
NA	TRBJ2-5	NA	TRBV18	CASSLGEETQYF	TGTGCCAGCTCCTTGGGGGAAGAGACCCAGTACTTC
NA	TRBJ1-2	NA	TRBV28	CASSPGSKGGYTF	TGTGCCAGCAGCCCGGGATCCAAGGGTGGCTACACCTTC
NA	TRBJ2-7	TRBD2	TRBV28	CASSFTLAGLSYEQYF	TGTGCCAGCAGTTTCACCTTAGCGGGTCTTTCCTACGAGCAGTACTTC
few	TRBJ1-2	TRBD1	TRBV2	CASSDRGNGYTF	TGTGCCAGCAGTGACAGGGGGAATGGCTACACCTTC
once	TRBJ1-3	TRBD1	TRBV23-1	CASGYNTPGDRGKRNTIYF	TGCGCCAGCGGCTATAATACCCCGGGGGACAGGGGAAAGAGAAACACCATATATTTT
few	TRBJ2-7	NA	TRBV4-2	CASSQDSGSGGTYEQYF	TGTGCCAGCAGCCAAGATTCCGGTAGCGGAGGAACCTACGAGCAGTACTTC
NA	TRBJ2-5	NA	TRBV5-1	CASSFTPGQYQETQYF	TGCGCCAGCAGCTTTACTCCAGGACAATACCAAGAGACCCAGTACTTC
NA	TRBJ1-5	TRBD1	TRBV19	CATRDSPSGDQPQHF	TGTGCCACCAGGGACAGTCCTAGCGGGGATCAGCCCCAGCATTTT
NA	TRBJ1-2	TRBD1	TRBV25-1	CASGTAYGYTF	TGTGCCAGCGGGACAGCCTATGGCTACACCTTC
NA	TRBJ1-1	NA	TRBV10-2	CASSDASLNTEAFF	TGCGCCAGCAGTGACGCTAGTTTGAACACTGAAGCTTTCTTT
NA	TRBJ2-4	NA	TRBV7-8	CASSHPGPIAKNIQYF	TGTGCCAGCAGCCACCCAGGTCCTATAGCCAAAAACATTCAGTACTTC
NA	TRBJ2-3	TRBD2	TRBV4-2	CASSRGLAGTSGTDTQYF	TGTGCCAGCAGCCGAGGACTAGCGGGGACATCCGGCACAGATACGCAGTATTTT
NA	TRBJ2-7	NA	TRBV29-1	CSVDSRNPTAGRHEQYF	TGCAGCGTTGACTCCAGAAACCCGACAGCCGGTCGCCACGAGCAGTACTTC
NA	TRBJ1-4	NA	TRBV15	CATSRDRVSETVVF	TGTGCCACCAGCAGAGACAGGGTGTCGGAAACTGTGGTTTTT
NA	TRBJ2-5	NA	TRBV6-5	CASEGERSGETQYF	TGTGCCAGCGAGGGGGAGAGGTCCGGAGAGACCCAGTACTTC
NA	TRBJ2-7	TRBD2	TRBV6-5	CASSQERGAPSEQYF	TGTGCCAGCAGCCAGGAGCGGGGGGCTCCCTCCGAGCAGTACTTC
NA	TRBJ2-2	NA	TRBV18	CASSPGAGTGELFF	TGTGCCAGCTCACCCGGAGCTGGGACCGGGGAGCTGTTTTTT